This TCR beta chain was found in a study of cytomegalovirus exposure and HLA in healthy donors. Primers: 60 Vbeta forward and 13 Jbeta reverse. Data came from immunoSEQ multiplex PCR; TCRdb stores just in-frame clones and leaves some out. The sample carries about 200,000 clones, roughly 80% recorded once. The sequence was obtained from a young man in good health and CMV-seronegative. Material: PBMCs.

CDR3 loop: CATSRGTSREETQYF. In DNA, the CDR3 is TGTGCCACCAGCAGGGGGACTAGCAGAGAAGAGACCCAGTACTTC. V and J are TRBV15 and TRBJ2-5; 9 nucleotides line up with TRBD2. V shed 3 bases and J 3 bases; nucleotides not matched to a gene: 5. Germline V gives CDR1 LNHNV, CDR2 YYDKDF (reference sequence). The CDR3 covers 15 residues.